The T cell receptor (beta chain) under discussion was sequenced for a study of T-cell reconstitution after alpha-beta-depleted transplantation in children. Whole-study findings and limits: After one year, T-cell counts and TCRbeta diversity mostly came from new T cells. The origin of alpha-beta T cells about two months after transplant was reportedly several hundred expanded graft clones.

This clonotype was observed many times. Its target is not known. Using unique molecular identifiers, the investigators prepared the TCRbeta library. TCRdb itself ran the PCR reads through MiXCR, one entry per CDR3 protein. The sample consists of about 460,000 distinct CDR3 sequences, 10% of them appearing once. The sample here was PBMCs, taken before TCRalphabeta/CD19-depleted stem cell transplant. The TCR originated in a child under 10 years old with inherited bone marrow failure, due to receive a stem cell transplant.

In nucleotides, the CDR3 is TGTGCCAGCAGTTCCGGGACAGGGTCCTATGGCTACACCTTC. The encoded protein is CASSSGTGSYGYTF. J is TRBJ1-2 and V is TRBV6-5; 9 nucleotides match TRBD1. Trimming removed 4 bases from V and 4 bases from J; junction bases left unmatched: 4. The CDR3 totals 14 residues. Germline CDR1 and CDR2: MNHEY and SVGAGI.